This T cell receptor (beta chain) stems from a study of T cells after somatic rescue of genetic block. CDR1 and CDR2 (germline): SEHNR, FQNEAQ (reference sequence). The V gene lost 0 bases and the J gene lost 0 bases, with 11 bases spanning the gap. The CDR3 loop spans 16 amino acids. This table comes from immunoSEQ multiplex PCR, and its TCRdb copy is limited to in-frame clones, with some not included. The sample has around 67,000 clones; under 95% are singletons. Sequences were obtained from peripheral blood mononuclear cells (PBMCs). This sequence joins TRBV7-9 and TRBJ1-2; D gene uncertain. The receptor comes from a man aged 30 to 39. This CDR3 is CASSLASQLPNYGYTF. In DNA, the CDR3 is TGTGCCAGCAGCTTAGCGAGTCAGTTACCTAACTATGGCTACACCTTC.